This T cell receptor beta chain was recorded in a study of blood T cells in healthy people across ages. Germline-derived CDR1 and CDR2 are MNHNY and SVGAGI (reference sequence). The CDR3 runs 15 residues. About this clonotype: One junction end disagrees with the germline gene, perhaps due to a read error.

Alongside a J-beta primer mix, a sample-barcoded 5' primer served in a second PCR lasting about 7 to 11 cycles. MiXCR, run by TCRdb on the 5' RACE reads, gives a single entry per CDR3 protein. The data hold hundreds of thousands of distinct CDR3 sequences, with about 37% observed a single time. Sequencing was carried out using blood. The rearrangement joins TRBV6-6 to TRBJ1-3, with TRBD1 as a possible D gene (5 bases). The TCR was taken from a man between 18 and 29 years old in good health. CDR3 DNA: TGTGCCAGCAGTTACTCCCGGGGCAGAGGAAGCACCATATATTTT. It codes for CASSYSRGRGSTIYF.